The present TCR beta chain was sequenced within a study of CD8 T cells in ankylosing spondylitis. Findings and caveats of the study: What appeared characteristic of ankylosing spondylitis blood was a TCR beta motif of eight highly homologous variants. In ankylosing spondylitis patients, matched synovial fluid reportedly showed significant enrichment of disease-linked clones. Some motif variants were previously reported in reactive arthritis synovial fluid and blood.

The TCR beta libraries were generated through quantitative 5'-RACE incorporating molecular barcodes. TCRdb redid the calling of the 5' RACE reads with MiXCR, one entry per CDR3 protein. Of over 450,000 distinct CDR3 sequences in the sample, 12% were seen once. This clonotype was seen only a few times. Its antigen remains unidentified. The CDR3 runs 15 residues. Germline CDR1 and CDR2: DFQATT and SNEGSKA (reference sequence). Trimming stripped 0 bases from V and 1 base from J, with 11 bases between. The chain uses TRBV20-1 and TRBJ2-3; D could derive from TRBD1 or TRBD2 (6 bases each). This receptor was obtained from a male donor with ankylosing spondylitis. The sequenced sample was blood, either unsorted or a sorted T cell fraction (not recorded which). CDR3 amino acids: CSARERRGGTDTQYF. CDR3 in DNA: TGCAGTGCTAGAGAGAGGAGGGGGGGCACAGATACGCAGTATTTT.